The 9 T cell receptor beta chains reported below all come from one sample, sequenced in a study of blood T cell repertoires in COVID-19. TCRdb's copy holds only in-frame clones and misses some; the assay was immunoSEQ multiplex PCR. Of about 310,000 clones in the sample, roughly 87% are singletons; the top ten hold approximately 9%. Sample: PBMCs or T cells enriched from blood (not recorded which). The source is a woman under 30 who had recovered from COVID-19.

The rearrangement uses TRBV28 and TRBJ1-4; 7 bases are a match to TRBD1. Germline-derived CDR1 and CDR2 are MDHEN and SYDVKM. Trimming at V came to 6 bases and at J to 7 bases, leaving 11 bases not matched to a gene. The CDR3 is 15 amino acids. CDR3 sequence reads: CASRIITGVGEKLFF. The CDR3 bases are TGTGCCAGCAGAATTATAACAGGGGTCGGTGAAAAACTGTTTTTT.

V is TRBV20-1 and J is TRBJ2-1; 9 positions agree with TRBD1. The length of the CDR3 is 23 residues. The V segment lost 3 bases and the J segment 0 bases; nucleotides outside the gene matches: 27. CDR1 is DFQATT, CDR2 SNEGSKA, per germline (reference sequence). This chain's CDR3 is CSASLSGDDYLNNRGLSYNEQFF. The CDR3 DNA reads as TGCAGTGCTAGTTTGTCCGGAGATGACTACCTCAACAACAGGGGGCTCTCCTACAATGAGCAGTTCTTC.

V is TRBV6-5 and J is TRBJ2-3; 12 nucleotides agree with TRBD2. Germline loops: CDR1 MNHEY, CDR2 SVGAGI. J gave up 7 bases and V 4 bases, and 6 bases lay outside the gene matches. The CDR3 extends over 15 amino acids. The DNA for the CDR3 is TGTGCCAGCAGTTCTCCTAGCGGGGGGGCCCATACGCAGTATTTT. Its translation is CASSSPSGGAHTQYF.

The rearrangement uses TRBV7-3 and TRBJ2-2; the D gene is possibly TRBD1 (5 bases). Per germline, CDR1 SGHTA and CDR2 FQGTGA. V was cut by 6 bases and J by 4 bases, with 12 bases left in between. This CDR3 has 14 amino acids. The CDR3 here is CASRGVGGTGELFF. The CDR3 coding sequence is TGTGCCAGCAGAGGGGTCGGTGGCACCGGGGAGCTGTTTTTT.

This chain uses TRBV19 with TRBJ1-6; 7 bases map to TRBD1. Trimming took 10 bases from V and 6 from J; bases not matched to a gene: 9. The CDR3 covers 14 residues. Germline V gene lookup returns CDR1 LNHDA and CDR2 SQIVND (reference sequence). CDR3 protein: CATTLGQPNSPLHF. The DNA for the CDR3 is TGTGCCACAACCCTGGGACAGCCTAATTCACCCCTCCACTTT.

The rearrangement links TRBV12-5 to TRBJ1-2, with D perhaps matching TRBD1 (5 bases). Germline loops: CDR1 LGHNT, CDR2 FRNRAP. V lost 3 bases and J 4 bases, leaving 18 bases between the germline ends. The CDR3 covers 16 residues. The CDR3 DNA sequence: TGTGCTAGTGGTTTCACCGGCAGGGTGCCCCTCTATGGCTACACCTTC. Translating gives CASGFTGRVPLYGYTF.

This rearrangement joins TRBV28 to TRBJ2-7; D is perhaps TRBD1 (6 bases). This CDR3 spans 14 amino acids. The V gene lost 3 bases and the J gene lost 7 bases, with 16 bases spanning the gap. Germline assignment: CDR1 MDHEN and CDR2 SYDVKM. Here the CDR3 reads CASSFGQGLLEQYF. Here the CDR3 DNA reads TGTGCCAGCAGTTTTGGGCAGGGGCTACTGGAGCAGTACTTC.

This clone occurred once. The rearrangement joins TRBV15 to TRBJ1-2; D gene unclear. Germline lookup yields CDR1 LNHNV and CDR2 YYDKDF (reference sequence). Trimming took off 0 bases at V and 4 bases at J, with 12 bases between the two ends. CDR3 length equals 15 residues. The CDR3 DNA sequence: TGTGCCACCAGCAGAGATCTATCGGGAGGCTATGGCTACACCTTC. This translates into CATSRDLSGGYGYTF.

This chain connects TRBV4-2 to TRBJ2-1; tentatively, D is TRBD2 (6 bases). V was clipped by 3 bases and J by 4 bases, with 10 bases between them. Germline lookup yields CDR1 LGHNA and CDR2 YNFKEQ. The CDR3 contains 14 residues. Here the CDR3 reads CASSHNLAYNEQFF. As DNA, the CDR3 is TGTGCCAGCAGCCATAACCTAGCGTACAATGAGCAGTTCTTC.